This TCR beta chain was identified in a study of blood T cells in healthy people across ages. General study findings and limits: Age brought a roughly linear fall in TCR beta diversity measured per million T cells.

V shed 0 bases and J 3 bases; nucleotides not matched to a gene: 4. The germline gives CDR1 WNHNN, CDR2 SYGVQD (reference sequence). The CDR3 extends over 17 amino acids. Combining a sample-barcoded 5' primer with a J-beta primer mix, a second PCR ran for about 6 to 12 cycles. Each TCR beta cDNA got a 12-nucleotide random molecular identifier. Each CDR3 protein gets one entry after TCRdb re-called the 5' RACE reads with MiXCR. This sample has hundreds of thousands of distinct CDR3 sequences, with more than 25% found just once. Ten or more counts support this clonotype. Antigen unknown. Sequencing was carried out using blood. The chain joins TRBV10-1 to TRBJ2-6, with TRBD1 matching 8 bases. The sequence derives from an elderly woman in good health. CDR3 nucleotide sequence: TGCGCCAGCAGTGAGTCGACAGGGGTCGGTGGGGCCAACGTCCTGACTTTC. This codes for CASSESTGVGGANVLTF.